These 7 T cell receptor beta chains share one sample of origin, sequenced in a study of cytotoxic CD8 clonotypes in ibrutinib-treated CLL. The table came from immunoSEQ multiplex PCR; TCRdb's copy has only in-frame clones and leaves some out. This table has approximately 130,000 clones, 80% to 90% appearing once. Source: PBMCs, taken after 24 months of ibrutinib treatment. The receptor source for this set is a human donor with chronic lymphocytic leukemia.

The chain couples TRBV7-2 to TRBJ2-7; D call uncertain. Trimming removed 6 bases from V and 3 bases from J, with 12 bases in between. The CDR3 has 13 amino acids. Germline V lookup: CDR1 SGHTA, CDR2 FQGNSA. CDR3 residues: CASSRSASYEQYF. DNA of the CDR3: TGTGCCAGCAGTCGGTCGGCAAGCTACGAGCAGTACTTC.

The CDR3 DNA reads TGTGCCAGCAGCCCCAACGGGGACCCTGTAGAGACCCAGTACTTC. Its protein is CASSPNGDPVETQYF. The rearrangement joins TRBV2 to TRBJ2-5; either TRBD1 or TRBD2 may supply D (5 bases each). The V gene lost 6 bases and the J gene lost 4 bases, with 18 bases spanning the gap. Germline CDR1 is SNHLY and CDR2 is FYNNEI. The CDR3 totals 15 residues. Drawing the rest from reference TRBV2 and TRBJ2-5, the complete variable domain is EPEVTQTPSHQVTQMGQEVILRCVPISNHLYFYWYRQILGQKVEFLVSFYNNEISEKSEIFDDQFSVERPDGSNFTLKIRSTKLEDSAMYFCASSPNGDPVETQYFGPGTRLLVL.

This chain connects TRBV7-6 to TRBJ2-1, with 14 bases fitting TRBD2. The CDR3 spans 20 residues. From germline, CDR1 is SGHVS and CDR2 FNYEAQ. The V segment lost 1 base and the J segment 0 bases; nucleotides outside the gene matches: 8. The CDR3 here is CASSLGTSGGILSSYNEQFF. The CDR3, as DNA: TGTGCCAGCAGCTTAGGGACTAGCGGGGGGATTCTGAGCTCCTACAATGAGCAGTTCTTC.

The J gene is TRBJ2-1, the V gene TRBV5-1, with 7 positions matching TRBD1. This CDR3 is built from 14 residues. Germline V gene lookup returns CDR1 SGHRS and CDR2 YFSETQ. With 3 bases clipped from V and 8 bases from J, the junction kept 8 bases outside the gene matches. CDR3 DNA: TGCGCCAGCAGCTGGGAACAGGGGTTCGATGAGCAGTTCTTC. This encodes CASSWEQGFDEQFF.

This clone was picked up one time. The chain couples TRBV7-9 to TRBJ2-1; D is unclear. With 3 bases removed from V and 6 bases from J, the gap between germline ends came to 15 bases. The CDR3 runs to 15 residues. The V gene's germline CDR1 is SEHNR and CDR2 FQNEAQ (reference sequence). The CDR3 region has the DNA TGTGCCAGCAGCTTCGGCCTAGGAAAGAGCAATGAGCAGTTCTTC. Translated: CASSFGLGKSNEQFF. Complete variable domain (other parts from reference TRBV7-9 and TRBJ2-1): DTGVSQNPRHKITKRGQNVTFRCDPISEHNRLYWYRQTLGQGPEFLTYFQNEAQLEKSRLLSDRFSAERPKGSFSTLEIQRTEQGDSAMYLCASSFGLGKSNEQFFGPGTRLTVL.

The chain employs TRBV6-5 and TRBJ1-6; D gene unclear. Germline V gene lookup returns CDR1 MNHEY and CDR2 SVGAGI. The V and J ends lost 2 bases and 7 bases respectively, with 15 bases between them. This CDR3 is built from 16 residues. DNA for the CDR3: TGTGCCAGCAGTTACCCGACACCCGTGGGGAATTCACCCCTCCACTTT. Its translation: CASSYPTPVGNSPLHF.

The gene calls are TRBV12-1 and TRBJ1-4; the table's D call, TRBD1, was not checked against the DNA. TRBV12-1 is described as a pseudogene. This CDR3 contains 20 residues. CDR3 loop: CASSSPWDRGLVPSNEKLFF. The CDR3 region has the DNA TGTGCCAGCAGCTCACCTTGGGACAGGGGGCTAGTGCCGTCGAATGAAAAACTGTTTTTT.